These 10 T cell receptor beta chains originate from one sample sequenced in a study of radiotherapy plus CTLA-4 blockade in lung cancer. Profiled with immunoSEQ multiplex PCR; TCRdb holds only in-frame clones, not every one. The table records tens of thousands of clones, approximately 83% of them present only once. The sequencing here drew on peripheral blood, taken from a patient treated with radiotherapy plus ipilimumab. The receptor set was obtained from a human donor with non-small cell lung cancer who had a partial response to radiotherapy plus ipilimumab.

This chain uses TRBV5-5 with TRBJ2-7; a possible D gene is TRBD2 (6 bases). The CDR3 loop spans 15 amino acids. The germline gives CDR1 SGHKS, CDR2 YYEKEE (reference sequence). Trimming took off 4 bases at V and 4 bases at J, with 18 bases between the two ends. The CDR3 reads CASSIDPGLSYEQYV. As DNA, the CDR3 is TGTGCCAGCAGCATTGATCCGGGACTTTCATACGAGCAGTACGTC.

The gene calls are TRBV28 and TRBJ2-7; D call uncertain. Per the germline V gene, CDR1 is MDHEN and CDR2 is SYDVKM. V shed 7 bases and J shed 4 bases, with 17 bases lying between them. The CDR3 runs 14 residues. As DNA, the CDR3 is TGTGCCAGCACCATAGCCCTTATAGGATACGAGCAGTACTTC. Translated: CASTIALIGYEQYF.

The chain recombines TRBV6-5 with TRBJ2-7, with a tentative D call TRBD1 (6 bases). Germline loops: CDR1 MNHEY, CDR2 SVGAGI. The CDR3 is made up of 14 amino acids. The V and J ends lost 6 bases and 0 bases respectively, with 12 bases between them. CDR3 DNA sequence: TGTGCCAGCAGCTCAGGACAGCTCTCCTACGAGCAGTACGTC. This codes for CASSSGQLSYEQYV.

The rearrangement uses TRBV13 and TRBJ2-3; 9 bases fit TRBD2. CDR1 and CDR2 (germline): PRHDT, FYEKMQ (reference sequence). V was clipped by 5 bases and J by 0 bases; unmatched bases: 3. This CDR3 is 15 amino acids long. CDR3 bases: TGTGCCAGCAGCCCGACTAGCGGAAGCACAGATACGCAGTATTTT. Protein product: CASSPTSGSTDTQYF. Looking up the rest from reference TRBV13 and TRBJ2-3 gives the full variable domain: AAGVIQSPRHLIKEKRETATLKCYPIPRHDTVYWYQQGPGQDPQFLISFYEKMQSDKGSIPDRFSAQQFSDYHSELNMSSLELGDSALYFCASSPTSGSTDTQYFGPGTRLTVL.

CDR3 bases: TGTGCCAGCAGCCAAGGTCCACTAGCGGGTAAATTAGTCCTCACAGATACGCAGTATTTT. Translated, it gives CASSQGPLAGKLVLTDTQYF. The chain is built from TRBV14 and TRBJ2-3, with 9 positions matching TRBD2. Per germline, CDR1 SGHDN and CDR2 FVKESK. CDR3 length: 20 residues. After removal of 1 base from V and 2 bases from J, the junction contained 16 bases not matched to a gene.

The V call is TRBV30, the J call TRBJ2-1, with TRBD1 as a possible D gene (6 bases). The CDR3 covers 12 residues. Trimming pared 2 bases from V and 7 bases from J, leaving 9 bases between. In germline, CDR1 is GTSNPN, CDR2 SVGIG (reference sequence). CDR3 sequence reads: CAWSLRGNEQFF. As DNA, the CDR3 is TGTGCCTGGAGTCTCAGGGGTAATGAGCAGTTCTTC. Using reference TRBV30 and TRBJ2-1 for the parts outside the CDR3, the full variable domain is SQTIHQWPATLVQPVGSPLSLECTVEGTSNPNLYWYRQAAGRGLQLLFYSVGIGQISSEVPQNLSASRPQDRQFILSSKKLLLSDSGFYLCAWSLRGNEQFFGPGTRLTVL.

The rearrangement joins TRBV7-8 to TRBJ1-5, with 8 bases lining up with TRBD1. The CDR3 sequence is 18 residues long. CDR1 is SGHVS, CDR2 FQNEAQ, per germline. Losses at the gene ends were 3 bases for V and 0 bases for J; bases not matched to a gene: 10. The CDR3 sequence: CASSFFGTGRLSNQPQHF. DNA of the CDR3: TGTGCCAGCAGCTTTTTTGGGACAGGACGACTTAGCAATCAGCCCCAGCATTTT.

In this sample, this clone turned up once. The chain carries TRBV29-1 and TRBJ2-3; 8 nucleotides match TRBD2. Trimming at V came to 3 bases and at J to 7 bases, leaving 6 bases not matched to a gene. Germline V gene sequence: CDR1 SQVTM, CDR2 ANQGSEA. CDR3 length equals 13 residues. This CDR3 is CSVELAGRYTQYF. CDR3 coding DNA: TGCAGCGTTGAGTTAGCGGGACGATATACGCAGTATTTT.

The V and J genes are TRBV2 and TRBJ2-3; maybe TRBD1 (5 bases). Germline V gene sequence: CDR1 SNHLY, CDR2 FYNNEI. The CDR3 is made up of 15 amino acids. V was shortened by 7 bases and J by 3 bases, with 17 bases between the two germline ends. CDR3: CASIANLQGTDTQYF. The CDR3 bases are TGTGCCAGCATCGCCAACTTGCAGGGAACAGATACGCAGTATTTT.

This chain uses TRBV7-6 with TRBJ2-1, with 9 positions matching TRBD1. With 3 bases clipped from V and 0 bases from J, the junction kept 0 bases outside the gene matches. The germline V gene encodes CDR1 SGHVS and CDR2 FNYEAQ. The CDR3 consists of 15 residues. The DNA of the CDR3 is TGTGCCAGCAGCTTGGGACAGGGCTCCTACAATGAGCAGTTCTTC. Protein: CASSLGQGSYNEQFF.